The rows below give T cell receptor beta chains drawn from one sample of a study of cytomegalovirus exposure and HLA in healthy donors. The assay was immunoSEQ multiplex PCR, and TCRdb's table has in-frame clones only and misses some. The sample shows 150,000 to 200,000 clones, 65% to 85% of them seen only once. Sequenced material: PBMCs. These receptors were obtained from a middle-aged man in good health and CMV-seropositive. Each CDR3 is given with its conserved first and last residue. Each record gives: D gene, V gene, J gene, clone size, CDR3 protein, CDR3 DNA. D genes are given only for firm matches. Clone size appears in some rows only: once, few, many, or a class for an expanded clone.

TRBD1	TRBV10-3	TRBJ2-2	-	CAIADRVPGELFF	TGTGCCATCGCTGACAGGGTCCCCGGGGAGCTGTTTTTT
-	TRBV4-2	TRBJ2-5	few	CASSQGHGQRPQETQYF	TGTGCCAGCAGCCAAGGTCATGGACAGCGACCGCAAGAGACCCAGTACTTC
TRBD2	TRBV5-1	TRBJ2-2	-	CASSLASGGTGELFF	TGCGCCAGCAGCTTGGCTAGCGGGGGAACCGGGGAGCTGTTTTTT
-	TRBV6-5	TRBJ1-2	-	CASSYPSGSYGYTF	TGTGCCAGCAGTTACCCGAGCGGCTCTTATGGCTACACCTTC
TRBD1	TRBV4-1	TRBJ2-2	-	CASSHLGQGAVGELFF	TGCGCCAGCAGCCACCTGGGACAGGGGGCGGTCGGGGAGCTGTTTTTT
TRBD1	TRBV19	TRBJ2-2	-	CASSIRRGQTGELFF	TGTGCCAGTAGTATTCGTAGGGGGCAAACCGGGGAGCTGTTTTTT
TRBD2	TRBV7-8	TRBJ2-2	-	CASSLVSGGAGELFF	TGTGCCAGCAGCTTAGTTAGCGGGGGGGCCGGGGAGCTGTTTTTT
-	TRBV6-6	TRBJ2-7	-	CASSSGVEQYF	TGTGCCAGCAGTTCCGGGGTCGAGCAGTACTTC
TRBD1	TRBV7-2	TRBJ2-1	-	CASLRDRGINEQFF	TGTGCCAGCCTGAGGGACAGGGGTATCAATGAGCAGTTCTTC
-	TRBV19	TRBJ2-7	-	CASSIDAQYEQYF	TGTGCCAGTAGTATAGATGCACAGTACGAGCAGTACTTC
TRBD2	TRBV11-2	TRBJ2-5	few	CASSSAGLAISDQYF	TGTGCCAGCAGCTCAGCGGGACTAGCGATCAGTGACCAGTACTTC
TRBD1	TRBV14	TRBJ2-7	-	CASRPGGGYEQYF	TGTGCCAGCAGACCAGGGGGCGGGTACGAGCAGTACTTC
TRBD1	TRBV27	TRBJ2-7	-	CASSLGQGVSYEQYF	TGTGCCAGCAGTTTAGGACAGGGGGTATCCTACGAGCAGTACTTC
TRBD1	TRBV2	TRBJ1-3	-	CASSKTGGTGNTIYF	TGTGCCAGCAGTAAGACAGGGGGCACTGGAAACACCATATATTTT
-	TRBV7-6	TRBJ1-5	-	CASSQGRGQPQHF	TGTGCCAGCAGCCAAGGACGAGGGCAGCCCCAGCATTTT
-	TRBV10-3	TRBJ1-1	few	CAISVTEGIYTEAFF	TGTGCCATCAGTGTCACGGAGGGTATTTACACTGAAGCTTTCTTT
TRBD2	TRBV7-9	TRBJ2-1	-	CASSLEGLAGNNEQFF	TGTGCCAGCAGCTTAGAGGGCCTAGCGGGGAACAATGAGCAGTTCTTC
TRBD1	TRBV19	TRBJ1-2	-	CASVPGQGSYGYTF	TGTGCCAGCGTCCCGGGACAGGGATCCTATGGCTACACCTTC
-	TRBV27	TRBJ1-2	-	CASSFQGGGYTF	TGTGCCAGCAGTTTCCAGGGAGGTGGCTACACCTTC
TRBD2	TRBV4-1	TRBJ2-7	-	CASSQEGVAGNYEQYF	TGCGCCAGCAGCCAAGAGGGGGTAGCGGGGAACTACGAGCAGTACTTC
TRBD2	TRBV6-6	TRBJ2-5	few	CASSYPGLAGGETQYF	TGTGCCAGCAGTTACCCGGGACTAGCGGGGGGGGAGACCCAGTACTTC
-	TRBV6-6	TRBJ1-1	-	CASSYEGVSTEAFF	TGTGCCAGCAGTTACGAAGGGGTGAGCACTGAAGCTTTCTTT
-	TRBV7-6	TRBJ2-7	-	CASSLGGEIYEQYF	TGTGCCAGCAGCTTAGGCGGGGAGATCTACGAGCAGTACTTC
-	TRBV6-1	TRBJ1-1	-	CASPEREVTEAFF	TGTGCCAGCCCAGAAAGGGAGGTCACTGAAGCTTTCTTT
-	TRBV7-7	TRBJ2-7	-	CASSHAQGDYEQYF	TGTGCTAGCAGCCACGCACAGGGAGACTACGAGCAGTACTTC
-	TRBV7-2	TRBJ1-1	-	CASSLVAGVNTEAFF	TGTGCCAGCAGCTTAGTCGCAGGGGTGAACACTGAAGCTTTCTTT
-	TRBV18	TRBJ1-4	-	CASSPRLATNEKLFF	TGTGCCAGCTCACCCAGACTTGCAACTAATGAAAAACTGTTTTTT
-	TRBV4-3	TRBJ1-2	-	CASSQDGASTNYGYTF	TGCGCCAGCAGCCAAGATGGTGCCAGTACTAACTATGGCTACACCTTC
-	TRBV10-3	TRBJ1-2	-	CAISETIGTNYGYTF	TGTGCCATCAGTGAGACAATCGGGACTAACTATGGCTACACCTTC
-	TRBV5-1	TRBJ2-3	-	CASSRGTVSTDTQYF	TGCGCCAGCAGTCGCGGGACGGTAAGCACAGATACGCAGTATTTT
TRBD1	TRBV19	TRBJ1-2	few	CASSSRDRGYGYTF	TGTGCCAGTAGTAGCCGGGACAGGGGCTATGGCTACACCTTC
-	TRBV5-4	TRBJ2-5	-	CASSLGGGGKTQYF	TGTGCCAGCAGCTTGGGTGGAGGAGGGAAGACCCAGTACTTC
TRBD1	TRBV9	TRBJ1-3	-	CASSVPIGTGDSGNTIYF	TGTGCCAGCAGCGTTCCCATTGGGACAGGGGACTCTGGAAACACCATATATTTT
-	TRBV30	TRBJ1-1	-	CAWSARMNTEAFF	TGTGCCTGGAGTGCCAGAATGAACACTGAAGCTTTCTTT
TRBD2	TRBV12-5	TRBJ2-5	many	CASASTSGGQETQYF	TGTGCTAGTGCCTCGACTAGCGGGGGCCAAGAGACCCAGTACTTC
TRBD1	TRBV7-6	TRBJ1-4	once	CASSLGTGGSEKLFF	TGTGCCAGCAGCTTAGGGACAGGTGGTAGTGAAAAACTGTTTTTT
TRBD1	TRBV5-1	TRBJ1-2	-	CASSPRGPGGYTF	TGCGCCAGCAGCCCCAGGGGGCCGGGGGGCTACACCTTC
-	TRBV4-1	TRBJ1-2	-	CASSQDRTVGLSGYTF	TGCGCCAGCAGCCAAGATCGGACAGTCGGTTTATCCGGCTACACCTTC
TRBD1	TRBV10-3	TRBJ2-2	-	CAISEEGTGVTGELFF	TGTGCCATCAGTGAGGAGGGGACAGGGGTGACCGGGGAGCTGTTTTTT
-	TRBV6-1	TRBJ2-7	few	CASSERGFGYEQYF	TGTGCCAGCAGTGAACGAGGGTTCGGCTACGAGCAGTACTTC
-	TRBV7-8	TRBJ2-3	once	CASSPGVGTDTQYF	TGTGCCAGCAGCCCGGGGGTGGGCACAGATACGCAGTATTTT
TRBD1	TRBV29-1	TRBJ2-7	-	CSVEYPDRDEQYF	TGCAGCGTTGAATACCCTGACAGGGACGAGCAGTACTTC